The 20 T cell receptor beta chains below were found in one sample sequenced in a study of blood T cell repertoires in COVID-19. Here immunoSEQ multiplex PCR was the method, and the copy in TCRdb shows in-frame clones only, minus some. Of under 300,000 clones in the sample, less than 90% were seen once. Sequences were obtained from peripheral blood. The receptors were gathered from a human donor in a cohort sampled during active COVID-19.

The chain carries TRBV6-5 and TRBJ2-3; D remains unclear. The CDR3 sequence is 13 residues long. CDR1 and CDR2 from the germline V gene are MNHEY and SVGAGI. V was shortened by 5 bases and J by 6 bases, with 12 bases between the two germline ends. CDR3 residues: CASSLKTRDTQYF. CDR3 DNA sequence: TGTGCCAGCAGTCTAAAGACACGCGATACGCAGTATTTT.

This sequence joins TRBV7-2 and TRBJ2-2; tentative D call: TRBD2 (6 bases). V was cut by 4 bases and J by 8 bases, with 14 bases left in between. The CDR3 extends over 14 amino acids. The germline V gene has CDR1 SGHTA and CDR2 FQGNSA. CDR3 residues: CASSSYVRGGELFF. The CDR3 DNA is TGTGCCAGCAGCTCTTATGTGCGGGGTGGGGAGCTGTTTTTT. Complete variable domain (other parts from reference TRBV7-2 and TRBJ2-2): GAGVSQSPSNKVTEKGKDVELRCDPISGHTALYWYRQSLGQGLEFLIYFQGNSAPDKSGLPSDRFSAERTGGSVSTLTIQRTQQEDSAVYLCASSSYVRGGELFFGEGSRLTVL.

This clone was seen only once. The genes are TRBV6-2 or TRBV6-3 and TRBJ1-3; 9 bases are a match to TRBD1. After removal of 6 bases from V and 5 bases from J, the junction contained 17 bases not matched to a gene. This CDR3 is 18 amino acids long. In germline, CDR1 is MNHEY, CDR2 SVGEGT. The CDR3 DNA sequence: TGTGCCAGCAGCCATTACCGCCAAGCCGGGACAGGGCGAAACACCATATATTTT. Its protein product is CASSHYRQAGTGRNTIYF.

This rearrangement joins TRBV19 to TRBJ2-7; TRBD1 matches at 11 bases. Germline V gene sequence: CDR1 LNHDA, CDR2 SQIVND (reference sequence). The junction had 5 bases not matched to a gene; V was cut back by 5 bases and J by 5 bases. This CDR3 is built from 14 residues. The CDR3 region is CASSEGQGEDEQYF. CDR3 DNA: TGTGCCAGTAGTGAGGGACAGGGGGAGGACGAGCAGTACTTC.

J is TRBJ2-3 and V is TRBV24-1; tentative D call: TRBD2 (5 bases). Germline CDR1 KGHDR, CDR2 SFDVKD. The CDR3 is 15 residues long. V lost 5 bases, J lost 0 bases, and 11 bases lay in between. The CDR3 coding sequence is TGTGCCACCAGTGGAGGGCCGGGGAGCACAGATACGCAGTATTTT. Its protein product is CATSGGPGSTDTQYF.

This clone has ten or more counts. The V call is TRBV7-9, the J call TRBJ2-3; 7 bases are a match to TRBD2. The CDR3 has 15 residues. CDR1 and CDR2 (germline): SEHNR, FQNEAQ (reference sequence). V shed 7 bases, J shed 5 bases, and the junction held 12 bases outside the gene matches. The CDR3 protein is CASTPSGHKGDTQYF. The CDR3, as DNA: TGTGCCAGCACCCCTAGCGGACACAAGGGAGATACGCAGTATTTT.

CDR3 amino acids: CASSKLTGGCVNTIYF. As DNA, the CDR3 is TGTGCCAGCAGCAAACTTACAGGGGGATGTGTAAACACCATATATTTT. This chain links TRBV21-1 with TRBJ1-3; the D call of TRBD1 is as the table states it, not checked on the DNA. TRBV21-1 is a documented pseudogene. CDR3 length: 16 residues.

The rearrangement joins TRBV19 to TRBJ2-1; TRBD2 matches at 9 bases. The CDR3 runs 15 residues. V was pared by 7 bases and J by 0 bases, with 4 bases of the junction left unmatched. Germline-derived CDR1 and CDR2 are LNHDA and SQIVND (reference sequence). The CDR3 reads CASTISGSSYNEQFF. The CDR3 DNA follows: TGTGCCAGTACCATTAGCGGGAGCTCCTACAATGAGCAGTTCTTC.

This chain connects TRBV6-5 to TRBJ2-1; 13 bases line up with TRBD2. CDR3 size: 15 residues. Germline values: CDR1 MNHEY, CDR2 SVGAGI. V lost 6 bases and J lost 8; bases outside the gene matches: 7. CDR3 in amino acids: CASRSGLAGLDEQFF. The DNA of the CDR3 is TGTGCCAGCAGATCGGGACTAGCGGGACTCGATGAGCAGTTCTTC.

The V gene is TRBV7-2, the J gene TRBJ1-2; no reliable D call. In germline, CDR1 is SGHTA, CDR2 FQGNSA. Trimming stripped 1 base from V and 6 bases from J, with 12 bases between. The CDR3 runs to 14 residues. The DNA of the CDR3 is TGTGCCAGCAGCTTAGGTCTGATGCGAAATGGCTACACCTTC. Translated: CASSLGLMRNGYTF.

The rearrangement uses TRBV11-3 and TRBJ2-1; 7 positions agree with TRBD1. CDR3 length: 16 amino acids. Germline-derived CDR1 and CDR2 are SGHNT and YENEEA. Trimming removed 1 base from V and 9 bases from J; junction bases left unmatched: 12. The CDR3 DNA reads TGTGCCAGCAGCTTAGGTTCCCCAAGGACAGGCCGTGAGCAGTTCTTC. Amino acids: CASSLGSPRTGREQFF.

This clone was seen a single time. The CDR3 spells CASQLGTGSYEQYF. DNA for the CDR3: TGTGCCAGCCAATTAGGGACAGGGAGCTACGAGCAGTACTTC. The chain combines TRBV18 with TRBJ2-7, with 9 bases aligning to TRBD1. The CDR3 contains 14 residues. Trimming cost V 8 bases and J 3 bases; bases outside gene matches: 8. CDR1 is KGHSH, CDR2 LQKENI, per germline.

The chain recombines TRBV28 with TRBJ2-2; 11 nucleotides match TRBD2. V gave up 6 bases and J gave up 6 bases; unmatched junction bases: 9. Germline CDR1 reads MDHEN; CDR2 reads SYDVKM. This CDR3 region has 16 residues. The CDR3 nucleotides read TGTGCCAGCAGGGTACTAGCGGGAGATGGATCCGGGGAGCTGTTTTTT. Translated: CASRVLAGDGSGELFF. The variable domain in full, completed from reference TRBV28 and TRBJ2-2, reads DVKVTQSSRYLVKRTGEKVFLECVQDMDHENMFWYRQDPGLGLRLIYFSYDVKMKEKGDIPEGYSVSREKKERFSLILESASTNQTSMYLCASRVLAGDGSGELFFGEGSRLTVL.

The gene calls are TRBV7-2 and TRBJ1-5; D not resolved. Germline-derived CDR1 and CDR2 are SGHTA and FQGNSA. The CDR3 covers 16 residues. V lost 2 bases and J lost 0, with 11 bases in between. The CDR3 nucleotides are TGTGCCAGCAGCTTATCAGCAGGTTTTAGCAATCAGCCCCAGCATTTT. Translation: CASSLSAGFSNQPQHF.

V and J are TRBV5-6 and TRBJ1-2; D is unclear. V was trimmed by 4 bases and J by 5 bases, leaving 15 bases between them. The CDR3 is 14 residues long. The V gene's germline CDR1 is SGHDT and CDR2 YYEEEE. As DNA, the CDR3 is TGTGCCAGCAGCGGGCACGAAAGGTTATATGGCTACACCTTC. Protein: CASSGHERLYGYTF.

This rearrangement joins TRBV7-6 to TRBJ2-3; 14 bases are shared with TRBD2. The CDR3 totals 16 residues. Unmatched junction bases numbered 3, after V lost 4 bases and J lost 3 bases. Germline CDR1 is SGHVS and CDR2 is FNYEAQ. The CDR3 DNA is TGTGCCAGCAGCTCCGGACTAGCGGGAGGTACAGATACGCAGTATTTT. Encoded protein: CASSSGLAGGTDTQYF.

The rearrangement uses TRBV5-1 and TRBJ2-2; TRBD1 matches at 9 bases. V gave up 2 bases and J gave up 3 bases; unmatched junction bases: 11. Germline V gene sequence: CDR1 SGHRS, CDR2 YFSETQ. The CDR3 length is 18 residues. The CDR3, as DNA: TGCGCCAGCAGCTTTACCTCCGGGACAGGGTTTGACACCGGGGAGCTGTTTTTT. Amino acids: CASSFTSGTGFDTGELFF.

This clone came up once. V and J are TRBV14 and TRBJ2-1; tentative D call: TRBD1 (6 bases). This CDR3 contains 17 residues. CDR1 SGHDN and CDR2 FVKESK come from the germline V gene. Trimming removed 0 bases from V and 4 bases from J, with 16 bases in between. CDR3 protein: CASSQDGGRGIYNEQFF. CDR3 in DNA: TGTGCCAGCAGCCAAGATGGAGGCAGGGGAATTTACAATGAGCAGTTCTTC.

This clone was seen just once. V usage is TRBV7-2 and J usage is TRBJ2-1; D might be TRBD2 (5 bases). Trimming cost V 1 base and J 9 bases, with 16 bases left between them. The CDR3 length is 15 residues. CDR1 and CDR2 (germline): SGHTA, FQGNSA. CDR3 region: CASSLVGLAHVEQFF. CDR3 DNA sequence: TGTGCCAGCAGCTTAGTAGGTCTAGCTCACGTTGAGCAGTTCTTC.

Regarding this clone: Other DNA sequences in the same sample also yield this CDR3. V is TRBV7-2 and J is TRBJ1-2; 8 bases fit TRBD1. The V and J ends lost 4 bases and 6 bases, in that order; junction bases with no gene match: 4. Germline CDR1 and CDR2: SGHTA and FQGNSA. CDR3 length: 13 amino acids. The CDR3 sequence: CASSYGQGDGYTF. The CDR3 DNA sequence: TGTGCCAGCAGCTACGGACAGGGAGATGGCTACACCTTC.